This entry lists 7 T cell receptor beta chains sequenced from one sample in a study of CD8 T cells in Susac syndrome. Random hexamers primed reverse transcription of about 0.5 to 1 ug RNA. TCRdb re-derived calls from the immunoSEQ multiplex PCR reads in MiXCR, one entry per CDR3 protein. The sample lists hundreds of thousands of distinct CDR3 sequences, just under 95% occurring once. The sequenced material came from CD4+ T cells from PBMCs. The receptors shown here come from a human donor with multiple sclerosis.

The chain employs TRBV10-3 and TRBJ1-2, with 8 bases that match TRBD1. The V and J ends lost 5 bases and 3 bases, in that order; junction bases with no gene match: 5. Germline V gene data show CDR1 as ENHRY and CDR2 as SYGVKD. The CDR3 is 14 residues long. The CDR3 is CAISPGGADYGYTF. The CDR3 DNA is TGTGCCATCAGTCCAGGGGGCGCGGACTATGGCTACACCTTC.

V gene TRBV19 combines with J gene TRBJ2-1, with D perhaps TRBD2 (7 bases). From germline, CDR1 is LNHDA and CDR2 SQIVND (reference sequence). The length of the CDR3 is 17 residues. V lost 5 bases and J 0 bases, leaving 17 bases between the germline ends. The CDR3 DNA sequence: TGTGCCAGTAGTCGCGGGGGCTTATCGAGCTCCTACAATGAGCAGTTCTTC. It codes for CASSRGGLSSSYNEQFF.

V and J are TRBV5-4 and TRBJ2-7; the D gene could be TRBD1 or TRBD2 (5 bases each). V was cut by 3 bases and J by 2 bases, with 15 bases left in between. CDR1 SGHNT and CDR2 YYREEE come from the germline V gene (reference sequence). The CDR3 length is 15 residues. Here the CDR3 reads CASSSPGTATYEQYF. The CDR3, as DNA: TGTGCCAGCAGCTCTCCTGGGACGGCAACCTACGAGCAGTACTTC.

There are a few counts of this clonotype. The chain recombines TRBV6-1 with TRBJ2-5; 9 positions agree with TRBD1. Germline trimming cut 5 bases from V and 5 bases from J; bases unmatched to any gene: 6. The germline V gene encodes CDR1 MNHNS and CDR2 SASEGT. This CDR3 comprises 14 residues. CDR3 sequence reads: CASSWTGAEETQYF. The CDR3 DNA reads TGTGCCAGCAGTTGGACAGGGGCCGAGGAGACCCAGTACTTC.

V gene TRBV5-6 combines with J gene TRBJ2-1; D is possibly TRBD2 (7 bases). CDR3 size: 15 residues. V lost 4 bases and J lost 5, with 16 bases in between. Per germline, CDR1 SGHDT and CDR2 YYEEEE. The CDR3 here is CASSPGRRGNNEQFF. As DNA, the CDR3 is TGTGCCAGCAGCCCCGGGAGGAGGGGGAACAATGAGCAGTTCTTC.

Written as DNA, the CDR3 is TGTGCCAGCAGCTTAGGGGGGGGCAGGGATGAAAAACTGTTTTTT. Amino acid sequence: CASSLGGGRDEKLFF. The chain joins TRBV7-9 to TRBJ1-4; a possible D gene is TRBD1 (6 bases). V lost 1 base and J lost 6, with 12 bases in between. The CDR3 extends over 15 amino acids. The V gene's germline CDR1 is SEHNR and CDR2 FQNEAQ (reference sequence).

The chain links TRBV3-1 to TRBJ2-3; the match to TRBD2 covers 10 bases. This CDR3 has 16 residues. Germline CDR1 is LGHDT and CDR2 is YNNKEL (reference sequence). J gave up 7 bases and V 0 bases, and 7 bases lay outside the gene matches. The CDR3 loop reads CASSQDLGLAANTQYF. CDR3 DNA sequence: TGTGCCAGCAGCCAAGATTTAGGACTAGCGGCGAATACGCAGTATTTT.